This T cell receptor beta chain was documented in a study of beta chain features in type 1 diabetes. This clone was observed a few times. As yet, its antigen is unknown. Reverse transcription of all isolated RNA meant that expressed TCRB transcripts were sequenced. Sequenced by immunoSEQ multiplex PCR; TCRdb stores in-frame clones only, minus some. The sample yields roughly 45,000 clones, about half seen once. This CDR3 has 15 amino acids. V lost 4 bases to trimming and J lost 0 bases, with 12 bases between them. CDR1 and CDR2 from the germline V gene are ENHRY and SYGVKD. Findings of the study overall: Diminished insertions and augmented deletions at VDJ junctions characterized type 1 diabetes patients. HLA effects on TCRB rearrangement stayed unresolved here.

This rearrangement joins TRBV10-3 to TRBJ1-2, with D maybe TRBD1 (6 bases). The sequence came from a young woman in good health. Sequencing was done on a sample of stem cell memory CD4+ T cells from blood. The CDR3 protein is CAISGTGIPNYGYTF. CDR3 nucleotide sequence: TGTGCCATCAGTGGAACAGGGATCCCTAACTATGGCTACACCTTC.